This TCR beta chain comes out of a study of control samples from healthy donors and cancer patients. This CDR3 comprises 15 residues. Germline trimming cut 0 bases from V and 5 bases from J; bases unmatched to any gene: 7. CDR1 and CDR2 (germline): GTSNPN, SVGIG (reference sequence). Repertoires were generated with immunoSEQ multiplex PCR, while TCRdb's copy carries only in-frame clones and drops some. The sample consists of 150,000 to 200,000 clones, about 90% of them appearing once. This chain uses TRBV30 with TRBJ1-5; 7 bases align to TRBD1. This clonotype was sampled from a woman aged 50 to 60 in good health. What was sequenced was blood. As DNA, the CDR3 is TGTGCCTGGAGTGTTGGGGCAGGGGGGTATCAGCCCCAGCATTTT. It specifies CAWSVGAGGYQPQHF.